Below are 19 T cell receptor beta chains sequenced from a single sample in a study of blood T cells in healthy people across ages. Sample-barcoded 5' priming and a J-beta primer mix drove a second PCR of roughly 7 to 11 cycles. Using its own MiXCR run on the 5' RACE reads, TCRdb lists one record per CDR3 protein. This repertoire shows over a million distinct CDR3 sequences, about 43% found once; its top ten account for under 8%. Sequencing was performed on blood. Receptors originate from a woman aged 18-35 years in good health.

CDR3: CASSPPRGTSGRWYEQYF. CDR3 coding DNA: TGTGCCAGCAGTCCTCCTCGAGGGACTAGCGGGAGATGGTACGAGCAGTACTTC. The chain is built from TRBV3-1 and TRBJ2-7; 14 bases map to TRBD2. V lost 6 bases to trimming and J lost 4 bases; unmatched junction nucleotides: 14. CDR3 length: 18 amino acids. Germline loops: CDR1 LGHDT, CDR2 YNNKEL (reference sequence).

This clonotype was detected a few times. The chain couples TRBV29-1 to TRBJ1-4, with 10 bases that match TRBD1. The V gene's germline CDR1 is SQVTM and CDR2 ANQGSEA. The trim removed 6 bases at V and 2 bases at J, leaving 3 bases unmatched. The CDR3 is 14 amino acids. CDR3 in amino acids: CSVAGQGTNEKLFF. DNA for the CDR3: TGCAGCGTAGCGGGACAGGGGACTAATGAAAAACTGTTTTTT.

A few counts support this clonotype. The chain couples TRBV27 to TRBJ2-2, with a weak D call TRBD2 (5 bases). The CDR3 sequence is 14 residues long. V lost 3 bases and J 1 base, leaving 6 bases between the germline ends. CDR1 MNHEY and CDR2 SMNVEV come from the germline V gene (reference sequence). The CDR3 sequence: CASSFRENTGELFF. The CDR3 nucleotides read TGTGCCAGCAGTTTTCGGGAGAACACCGGGGAGCTGTTTTTT.

The CDR3 here is CASSYTPGTKYNEQFF. The DNA for the CDR3 is TGTGCCAGCAGTTACACACCCGGTACCAAGTACAATGAGCAGTTCTTC. The chain has TRBV6-5 and TRBJ2-1; D not certain. Germline V gene lookup returns CDR1 MNHEY and CDR2 SVGAGI. The V and J ends lost 2 bases and 4 bases respectively, with 15 bases between them. The CDR3 has 16 residues.

The chain has TRBV20-1 and TRBJ2-5, with D hard to call. This CDR3 has 11 amino acids. Per the germline V gene, CDR1 is DFQATT and CDR2 is SNEGSKA (reference sequence). The V end was cut by 6 bases, the J end by 1 base, with 6 bases between. CDR3 in DNA: TGCAGTGCCAAGCTCCAAGAGACCCAGTACTTC. It is translated as CSAKLQETQYF.

About this clonotype itself: The junction differs from germline at one of its ends, possibly a read error. This rearrangement joins TRBV5-5 to TRBJ2-3; D not certain. Germline lookup yields CDR1 SGHKS and CDR2 YYEKEE (reference sequence). This CDR3 contains 15 residues. The CDR3 region is CASRLASELTDTQYF. CDR3 bases: TGTGCCAGCAGATTGGCGTCAGAGCTAACAGATACGCAGTATTTT.

This clonotype was seen a few times. V usage is TRBV20-1 and J usage is TRBJ2-3; 13 bases match TRBD2. The germline V gene encodes CDR1 DFQATT and CDR2 SNEGSKA (reference sequence). Germline trimming cut 0 bases from V and 0 bases from J; bases unmatched to any gene: 12. The CDR3 spans 20 residues. The DNA of the CDR3 is TGCAGTGCTAGAGATCACTTCGGACTAGCGGGAGCCTCTAGCACAGATACGCAGTATTTT. As protein: CSARDHFGLAGASSTDTQYF.

V usage is TRBV5-1 and J usage is TRBJ1-1; a weak D match, TRBD1 (6 bases). The V and J ends lost 4 bases and 11 bases respectively, with 15 bases between them. Germline V CDR1 and CDR2: SGHRS, YFSETQ. The CDR3 contains 12 residues. In DNA form, the CDR3 reads TGCGCCAGCAGCCCTCGGGGGCAGGGGGCTTTCTTT. Its protein is CASSPRGQGAFF.

V gene TRBV27 combines with J gene TRBJ2-7, with TRBD2 identical over 14 bases. The CDR3 totals 18 residues. Germline CDR1 reads MNHEY; CDR2 reads SMNVEV (reference sequence). With V trimmed by 5 bases and J by 2 bases, 11 bases remained unmatched. The DNA for the CDR3 is TGTGCCAGCAGTACCTCCGGGACTAGCGGGAGTTTTGCCTACGAGCAGTACTTC. The encoded protein is CASSTSGTSGSFAYEQYF.

The chain couples TRBV21-1 to TRBJ2-3; the listed D gene, TRBD1, was not tested against the DNA. TRBV21-1 corresponds to a pseudogene. The CDR3 has 15 residues. CDR3 protein: CASPKWRGPQDTQYF. The CDR3 DNA is TGTGCCAGCCCCAAGTGGCGGGGCCCCCAAGATACGCAGTATTTT.

The chain employs TRBV6-1 and TRBJ2-1; tentatively, D is TRBD1 (7 bases). The germline gives CDR1 MNHNS, CDR2 SASEGT. V was pared by 11 bases and J by 4 bases, with 18 bases between. The CDR3 contains 14 residues. Written as DNA, the CDR3 is TGTGCCGGCTCGAGGAGGGGGCCTTACAATGAGCAGTTCTTC. It is translated as CAGSRRGPYNEQFF.

The chain is built from TRBV6-5 and TRBJ1-5, with D possibly TRBD1 on 5 matching bases. This CDR3 is 15 amino acids long. V was cut by 6 bases and J by 6 bases, with 18 bases left in between. CDR1 is MNHEY and CDR2 is SVGAGI in the germline V gene. The CDR3 nucleotides read TGTGCCAGCAGCGGTATGGCAGGGTCTCCTCAGCCCCAGCATTTT. Encoded protein: CASSGMAGSPQPQHF.

The chain is built from TRBV13 and TRBJ1-2; unclear D gene. The CDR3 covers 12 residues. The germline V and J ends were trimmed by 8 bases and 8 bases, with 15 bases remaining between them. CDR1 and CDR2 from the germline V gene are PRHDT and FYEKMQ (reference sequence). The chain's CDR3 is CASARSARGYTF. The CDR3 region has the DNA TGTGCCAGCGCAAGGTCGGCGAGGGGCTACACCTTC.

The rearrangement joins TRBV6-5 to TRBJ1-4; 11 nucleotides match TRBD1. Trimming at V came to 5 bases and at J to 6 bases, leaving 2 bases not matched to a gene. CDR3 length: 14 residues. Germline CDR1 is MNHEY and CDR2 is SVGAGI. The CDR3: CASSKDRGHEKLFF. The CDR3 DNA reads TGTGCCAGCAGTAAGGACAGGGGGCATGAAAAACTGTTTTTT.

The table lists this clonotype with a few counts. This rearrangement joins TRBV5-1 to TRBJ1-2, with a possible D match to TRBD1 (5 bases). Germline CDR1 and CDR2: SGHRS and YFSETQ. The V end was cut by 0 bases, the J end by 1 base, with 10 bases between. The CDR3 length is 15 residues. The CDR3 protein is CASSLVQGGNYGYTF. The CDR3 region has the DNA TGCGCCAGCAGCTTGGTCCAGGGAGGTAACTATGGCTACACCTTC.

This sequence joins TRBV4-1 and TRBJ1-2; perhaps TRBD1 as D (5 bases). The CDR3 extends over 14 amino acids. V lost 3 bases, J lost 1 base, and 9 bases lay in between. The germline gives CDR1 MGHRA, CDR2 YSYEKL. In DNA form, the CDR3 reads TGCGCCAGCAGCCATCAGGGATTTAACTATGGCTACACCTTC. Protein sequence: CASSHQGFNYGYTF.

The chain links TRBV20-1 to TRBJ2-5, with a tentative D call TRBD2 (6 bases). Looked up from germline, CDR1 is DFQATT and CDR2 is SNEGSKA (reference sequence). V lost 3 bases to trimming and J lost 3 bases, with 14 bases between them. There are 14 residues in the CDR3. CDR3 region: CSASAGTSKETQYF. The CDR3 bases are TGCAGTGCTAGTGCGGGGACTTCCAAAGAGACCCAGTACTTC.

In its sample, this clonotype was seen many times. V gene TRBV7-2 combines with J gene TRBJ2-3; possible D gene TRBD2, 5 bases. The CDR3 has 12 amino acids. CDR1 and CDR2 (germline): SGHTA, FQGNSA. The V end was cut by 9 bases, the J end by 6 bases, with 13 bases between. CDR3 in amino acids: CASSATRDTQYF. CDR3 DNA sequence: TGTGCCAGTAGCGCAACCCGGGATACGCAGTATTTT.

The chain carries TRBV20-1 and TRBJ2-3, with 9 bases fitting TRBD1. Trimming removed 6 bases from V and 3 bases from J; junction bases left unmatched: 4. The germline gives CDR1 DFQATT, CDR2 SNEGSKA (reference sequence). The CDR3 length is 13 residues. In DNA form, the CDR3 reads TGCAGTGCCACGACAGGGGGAACAGATACGCAGTATTTT. It yields the protein CSATTGGTDTQYF.